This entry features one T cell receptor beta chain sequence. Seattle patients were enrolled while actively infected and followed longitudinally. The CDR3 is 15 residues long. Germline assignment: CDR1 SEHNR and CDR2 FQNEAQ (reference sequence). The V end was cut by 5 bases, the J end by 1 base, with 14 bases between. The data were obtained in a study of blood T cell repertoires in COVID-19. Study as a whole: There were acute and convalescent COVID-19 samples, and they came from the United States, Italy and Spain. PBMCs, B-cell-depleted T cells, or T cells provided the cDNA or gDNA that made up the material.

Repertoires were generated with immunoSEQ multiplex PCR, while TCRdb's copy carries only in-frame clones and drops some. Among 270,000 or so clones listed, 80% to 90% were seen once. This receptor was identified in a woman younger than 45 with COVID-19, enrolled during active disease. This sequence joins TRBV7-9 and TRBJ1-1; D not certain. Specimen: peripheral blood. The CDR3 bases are TGTGCCAGCAGCCCCCCCGGACTGCGGAACACTGAAGCTTTCTTT. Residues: CASSPPGLRNTEAFF.